These 19 T cell receptor beta chains originate from one sample sequenced in a study of shared clonotypes between healthy human individuals. Some clones are missing from TCRdb's copy, which holds only in-frame ones; the method was immunoSEQ multiplex PCR. The sample contains over a million clones, roughly 98% of which appear only once. Specimen: naive CD4+ T cells sorted from blood. Described subset: CD45RA+ positively selected. The source of these receptors is a man aged 25-45 years in good health.

V and J are TRBV9 and TRBJ2-3; D might be TRBD2 (6 bases). CDR3 length: 17 residues. Germline CDR1 SGDLS, CDR2 YYNGEE. V dropped 2 bases and J dropped 0 bases, with 16 bases sitting between them. The CDR3 DNA follows: TGTGCCAGCAGCGTTCTAGCGTCGTATTCTAGCACAGATACGCAGTATTTT. Its translation is CASSVLASYSSTDTQYF.

Only one count was recorded for this clone. Other DNA sequences from this sample encode an identical CDR3 as well. J is TRBJ2-3 and V is TRBV7-9, with TRBD1 as a possible D gene (5 bases). Germline V lookup: CDR1 SEHNR, CDR2 FQNEAQ (reference sequence). CDR3 length equals 14 residues. V was trimmed by 3 bases and J by 2 bases, leaving 9 bases between them. CDR3 protein: CASSLGQYTDTQYF. Written as DNA, the CDR3 is TGTGCCAGCAGCTTGGGGCAGTACACAGATACGCAGTATTTT.

V is TRBV28 and J is TRBJ2-3, with 9 bases matching TRBD1. Germline CDR1 MDHEN, CDR2 SYDVKM. With 3 bases clipped from V and 2 bases from J, the junction kept 9 bases outside the gene matches. CDR3 size: 17 residues. CDR3 sequence: CASSFPTGGAVTDTQYF. The CDR3 nucleotides are TGTGCCAGCAGTTTCCCCACAGGGGGCGCGGTCACAGATACGCAGTATTTT. The variable domain in full, completed from reference TRBV28 and TRBJ2-3, reads DVKVTQSSRYLVKRTGEKVFLECVQDMDHENMFWYRQDPGLGLRLIYFSYDVKMKEKGDIPEGYSVSREKKERFSLILESASTNQTSMYLCASSFPTGGAVTDTQYFGPGTRLTVL.

The rearrangement uses TRBV9 and TRBJ1-2; 7 nucleotides align to TRBD1. CDR1 and CDR2 from the germline V gene are SGDLS and YYNGEE. This CDR3 is 14 amino acids long. Trimming took 3 bases from V and 2 from J; bases not matched to a gene: 4. In nucleotides, the CDR3 is TGTGCCAGCAGCGCGACAGGGTCGAACTATGGCTACACCTTC. Protein sequence: CASSATGSNYGYTF.

The sample holds one count of this clone. J is TRBJ2-7 and V is TRBV7-2; D perhaps matches TRBD1 (6 bases). The CDR3 runs to 14 residues. Trimming took off 0 bases at V and 7 bases at J, with 13 bases between the two ends. The germline gives CDR1 SGHTA, CDR2 FQGNSA. The CDR3 coding sequence is TGTGCCAGCAGCTTAGCTACAGGGTTATATGAGCAGTACTTC. It specifies CASSLATGLYEQYF. The whole variable domain, remainder taken from reference TRBV7-2 and TRBJ2-7, is GAGVSQSPSNKVTEKGKDVELRCDPISGHTALYWYRQSLGQGLEFLIYFQGNSAPDKSGLPSDRFSAERTGGSVSTLTIQRTQQEDSAVYLCASSLATGLYEQYFGPGTRLTVT.

In this sample, this clone turned up once. The chain uses TRBV21-1 and TRBJ2-6; the table's TRBD1 call for D was not verified on the DNA. TRBV21-1 is flagged as a pseudogene. The CDR3 contains 17 residues. CDR3 protein: CASLTGTGYSGANVLTF. CDR3 bases: TGTGCCAGCCTGACGGGGACAGGGTACTCTGGGGCCAACGTCCTGACTTTC.

In the case of this clone: Other DNA sequences in this sample translate to the same CDR3. The rearrangement links TRBV9 to TRBJ2-3; D remains ambiguous. V lost 0 bases, J lost 2 bases, and 1 base lay in between. Germline-derived CDR1 and CDR2 are SGDLS and YYNGEE. CDR3 length: 12 amino acids. Here the CDR3 DNA reads TGTGCCAGCAGCGTAGTCACAGATACGCAGTATTTT. Protein product: CASSVVTDTQYF. The full variable domain, in which reference TRBV9 and TRBJ2-3 provide the parts outside the CDR3, is DSGVTQTPKHLITATGQRVTLRCSPRSGDLSVYWYQQSLDQGLQFLIQYYNGEERAKGNILERFSAQQFPDLHSELNLSSLELGDSALYFCASSVVTDTQYFGPGTRLTVL.

On this clone: The CDR3 does not end in the conserved phenylalanine or tryptophan, so this is likely a read error. The DNA is left out, because the CDR3 cannot be placed on it with certainty; the CDR3 is given as TCRdb lists it. The chain employs TRBV20-1 and TRBJ2-7; the table's D gene call, TRBD1, was not cross checked with the DNA. The CDR3 adds up to 11 amino acids, both ends counted. Germline loops: CDR1 DFQATT, CDR2 SNEGSKA (reference sequence). CDR3 in amino acids: CSARGVETESA.

The chain joins TRBV7-2 to TRBJ2-5; D remains unclear. The CDR3 contains 15 residues. V gave up 3 bases and J gave up 3 bases, with 14 bases separating them. Germline V gene lookup returns CDR1 SGHTA and CDR2 FQGNSA. The CDR3 loop reads CASSFQATWEETQYF. CDR3 DNA: TGTGCCAGCAGCTTCCAGGCCACCTGGGAAGAGACCCAGTACTTC.

The rearrangement uses TRBV6-4 and TRBJ2-3; 12 positions match TRBD2. The germline V gene encodes CDR1 MRHNA and CDR2 SNTAGT. Germline trimming cut 5 bases from V and 0 bases from J; bases unmatched to any gene: 3. CDR3 size: 16 residues. The CDR3 DNA reads TGTGCCAGCAGTCTACTAGCGGGAGGAAGCACAGATACGCAGTATTTT. Translation: CASSLLAGGSTDTQYF.

This chain uses TRBV5-1 with TRBJ1-1; tentatively, D is TRBD1 (5 bases). Germline V gives CDR1 SGHRS, CDR2 YFSETQ. The CDR3 contains 15 residues. Trimming took off 7 bases at V and 6 bases at J, with 22 bases between the two ends. The CDR3: CASLLSGVEGAEAFF. The CDR3 DNA sequence: TGCGCCAGCCTCCTGTCCGGGGTAGAAGGGGCTGAAGCTTTCTTT.

The chain recombines TRBV5-1 with TRBJ1-1; D is uncertain. The CDR3 is 14 residues long. Germline V lookup: CDR1 SGHRS, CDR2 YFSETQ. Trimming took 1 base from V and 1 from J, leaving 8 bases between them. The CDR3 DNA sequence: TGCGCCAGCAGCTTGCAAATGGGGAACACTGAAGCTTTCTTT. This sequence encodes CASSLQMGNTEAFF.

DNA for the CDR3: TGTGCCAGCGGCATTCGGCGGGTAGAAAACATTCAGTACTTC. Protein: CASGIRRVENIQYF. This chain links TRBV28 with TRBJ2-4; perhaps TRBD2 as D (5 bases). Trimming stripped 8 bases from V and 5 bases from J, with 16 bases between. The CDR3 totals 14 residues. Germline V gene data show CDR1 as MDHEN and CDR2 as SYDVKM.

The chain recombines TRBV29-1 with TRBJ1-1; D not resolved. The V and J ends lost 0 bases and 1 base respectively, with 6 bases between them. The CDR3 length is 13 residues. Per germline, CDR1 SQVTM and CDR2 ANQGSEA. The DNA for the CDR3 is TGCAGCGTTGAAGATCAGGAGAACACTGAAGCTTTCTTT. Its protein is CSVEDQENTEAFF. Full variable domain (rest looked up from reference TRBV29-1 and TRBJ1-1): SAVISQKPSRDICQRGTSLTIQCQVDSQVTMMFWYRQQPGQSLTLIATANQGSEATYESGFVIDKFPISRPNLTFSTLTVSNMSPEDSSIYLCSVEDQENTEAFFGQGTRLTVV.

CDR3 bases: TGTGCCAGCCTTCCGGGGAGGGGTCGGAAGAACTATGGCTACACCTTC. As protein: CASLPGRGRKNYGYTF. The chain carries TRBV6-6 and TRBJ1-2; D perhaps matches TRBD1 (5 bases). Germline V gene sequence: CDR1 MNHNY, CDR2 SVGAGI (reference sequence). This CDR3 is built from 16 residues. V lost 8 bases and J 2 bases, leaving 21 bases between the germline ends.

The chain has TRBV5-4 and TRBJ2-7, with D perhaps given as TRBD1 or TRBD2 (7 bases each). The CDR3 loop spans 16 amino acids. Between the trimmed V and J ends, which lost 6 bases and 4 bases, there was a span of 23 bases. CDR1 is SGHNT, CDR2 YYREEE, per germline (reference sequence). CDR3 DNA sequence: TGTGCCAGCACCAGGGGGGGAATAACCGCCTATTACGAGCAGTACTTC. This codes for CASTRGGITAYYEQYF.

V gene TRBV28 combines with J gene TRBJ1-5; no clear D. Germline values: CDR1 MDHEN, CDR2 SYDVKM. The CDR3 is 13 amino acids. Trimming pared 4 bases from V and 6 bases from J, leaving 10 bases between. The CDR3 protein is CASSSQPGQPQHF. In DNA form, the CDR3 reads TGTGCCAGCAGTTCACAGCCCGGTCAGCCCCAGCATTTT.

The chain combines TRBV15 with TRBJ2-1; 8 bases align to TRBD2. Germline V gene lookup returns CDR1 LNHNV and CDR2 YYDKDF (reference sequence). V lost 3 bases, J lost 6 bases, and 4 bases stayed unmatched. The length of the CDR3 is 14 residues. CDR3 nucleotide sequence: TGTGCCACCAGCAGTCCCGGGACTAGCAATGAGCAGTTCTTC. This sequence encodes CATSSPGTSNEQFF.

As DNA, the CDR3 is TGTGCCAGCAGTGGGGCTTCAGGGTTCGGCGACGAGCAGTACTTC. Protein product: CASSGASGFGDEQYF. V and J are TRBV25-1 and TRBJ2-7, with a tentative D call TRBD1 (5 bases). The CDR3 runs 15 residues. The germline gives CDR1 MGHDK, CDR2 SYGVNS. Trimming pared 4 bases from V and 5 bases from J, leaving 18 bases between.